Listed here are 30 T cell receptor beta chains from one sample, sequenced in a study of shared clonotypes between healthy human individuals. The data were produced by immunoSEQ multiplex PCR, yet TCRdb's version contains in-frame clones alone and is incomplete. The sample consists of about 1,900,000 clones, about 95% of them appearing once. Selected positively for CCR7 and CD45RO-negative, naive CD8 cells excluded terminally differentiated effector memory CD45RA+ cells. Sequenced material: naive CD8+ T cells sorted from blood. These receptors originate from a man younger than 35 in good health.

In nucleotides, the CDR3 is TGTGCCAGCAGTTTATGGGCAGGGACTAGATACAATGAGCAGTTCTTC. Amino acids: CASSLWAGTRYNEQFF. V gene TRBV27 combines with J gene TRBJ2-1; 8 nucleotides agree with TRBD2. Unmatched junction bases numbered 6, after V lost 1 base and J lost 4 bases. The CDR3 spans 16 residues. The germline V gene has CDR1 MNHEY and CDR2 SMNVEV (reference sequence).

CDR3: CSVGPGETQYF. CDR3 bases: TGCAGCGTTGGACCTGGGGAGACCCAGTACTTC. The chain uses TRBV29-1 and TRBJ2-5; D call uncertain. Trimming shortened V by 4 bases and J by 5 bases, and 8 bases separated the two germline ends. The CDR3 runs 11 residues. CDR1 is SQVTM, CDR2 ANQGSEA, per germline.

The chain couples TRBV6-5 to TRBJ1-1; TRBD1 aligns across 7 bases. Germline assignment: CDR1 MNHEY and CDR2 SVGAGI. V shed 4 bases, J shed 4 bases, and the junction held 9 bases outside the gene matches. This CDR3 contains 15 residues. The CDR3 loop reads CASSFAPGGSTEAFF. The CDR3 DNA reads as TGTGCCAGCAGTTTCGCTCCAGGGGGGTCCACTGAAGCTTTCTTT.

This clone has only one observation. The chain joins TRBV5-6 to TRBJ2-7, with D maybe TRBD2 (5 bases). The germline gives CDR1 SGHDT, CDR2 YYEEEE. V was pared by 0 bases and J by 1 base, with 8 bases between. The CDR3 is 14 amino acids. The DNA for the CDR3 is TGTGCCAGCAGCTTGGCCGGGAAATCCTACGAGCAGTACTTC. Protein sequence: CASSLAGKSYEQYF. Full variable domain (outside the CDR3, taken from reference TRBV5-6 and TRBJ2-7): DAGVTQSPTHLIKTRGQQVTLRCSPKSGHDTVSWYQQALGQGPQFIFQYYEEEERQRGNFPDRFSGHQFPNYSSELNVNALLLGDSALYLCASSLAGKSYEQYFGPGTRLTVT.

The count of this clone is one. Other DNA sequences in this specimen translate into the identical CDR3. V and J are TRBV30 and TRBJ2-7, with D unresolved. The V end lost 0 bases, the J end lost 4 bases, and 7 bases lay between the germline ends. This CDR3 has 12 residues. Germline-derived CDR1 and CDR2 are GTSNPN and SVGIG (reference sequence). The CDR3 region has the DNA TGTGCCTGGAGTGTCGGCGGTTACGAGCAGTACTTC. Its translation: CAWSVGGYEQYF.

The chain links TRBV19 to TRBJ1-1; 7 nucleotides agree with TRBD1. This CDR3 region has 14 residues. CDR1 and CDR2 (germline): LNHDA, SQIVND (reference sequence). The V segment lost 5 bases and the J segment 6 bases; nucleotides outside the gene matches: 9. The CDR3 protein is CASSWDSASSEAFF. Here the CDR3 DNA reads TGTGCCAGTAGTTGGGACAGTGCATCTTCTGAAGCTTTCTTT.

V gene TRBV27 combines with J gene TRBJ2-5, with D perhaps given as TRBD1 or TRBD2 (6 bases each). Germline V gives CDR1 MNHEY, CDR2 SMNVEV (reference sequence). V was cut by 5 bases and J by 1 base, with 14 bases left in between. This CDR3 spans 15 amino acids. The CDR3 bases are TGTGCCAGCAGTCCGCTGGAGGGGGTCCAAGAGACCCAGTACTTC. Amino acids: CASSPLEGVQETQYF.

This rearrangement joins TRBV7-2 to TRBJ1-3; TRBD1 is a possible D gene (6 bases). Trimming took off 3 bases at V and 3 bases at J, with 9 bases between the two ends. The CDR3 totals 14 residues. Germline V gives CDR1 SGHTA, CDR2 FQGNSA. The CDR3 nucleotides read TGTGCCAGCAGCTTGGGCAGGGGTGGAAACACCATATATTTT. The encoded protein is CASSLGRGGNTIYF.

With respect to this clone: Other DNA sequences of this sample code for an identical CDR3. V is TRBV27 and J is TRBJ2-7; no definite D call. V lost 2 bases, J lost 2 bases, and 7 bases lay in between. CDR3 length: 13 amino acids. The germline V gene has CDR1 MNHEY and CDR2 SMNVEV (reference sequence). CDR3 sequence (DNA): TGTGCCAGCAGTTTAGGCAGAACCTACGAGCAGTACTTC. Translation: CASSLGRTYEQYF.

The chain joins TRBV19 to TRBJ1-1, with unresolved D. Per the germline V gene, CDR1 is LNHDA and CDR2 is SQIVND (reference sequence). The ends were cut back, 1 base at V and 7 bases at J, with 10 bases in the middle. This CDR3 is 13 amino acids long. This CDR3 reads CASSIGGAGEAFF. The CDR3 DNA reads TGTGCCAGTAGTATAGGGGGAGCGGGTGAAGCTTTCTTT.

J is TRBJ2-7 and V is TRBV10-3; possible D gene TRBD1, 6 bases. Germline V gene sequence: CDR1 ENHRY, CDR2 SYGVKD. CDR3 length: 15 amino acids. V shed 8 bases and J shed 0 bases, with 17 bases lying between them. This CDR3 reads CAIGGQAGNSYEQYF. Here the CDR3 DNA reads TGTGCCATCGGGGGCCAAGCCGGAAACTCCTACGAGCAGTACTTC.

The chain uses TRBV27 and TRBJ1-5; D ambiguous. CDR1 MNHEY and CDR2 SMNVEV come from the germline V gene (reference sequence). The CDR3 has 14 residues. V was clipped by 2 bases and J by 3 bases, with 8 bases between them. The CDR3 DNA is TGTGCCAGCAGTTTAGCACCGATCAATCAGCCCCAGCATTTT. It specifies CASSLAPINQPQHF.

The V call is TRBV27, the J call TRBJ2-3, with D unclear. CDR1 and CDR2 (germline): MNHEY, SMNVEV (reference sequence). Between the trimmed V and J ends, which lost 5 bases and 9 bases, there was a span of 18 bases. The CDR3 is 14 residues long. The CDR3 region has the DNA TGTGCCAGCAGTCGGTCTGGGTCCGTCATGACGCAGTATTTT. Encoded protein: CASSRSGSVMTQYF.

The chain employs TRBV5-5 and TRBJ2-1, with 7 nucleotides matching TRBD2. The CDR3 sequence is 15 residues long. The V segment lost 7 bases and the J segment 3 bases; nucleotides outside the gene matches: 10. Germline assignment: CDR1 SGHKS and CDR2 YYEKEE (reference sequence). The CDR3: CASDSGTTNYNEQFF. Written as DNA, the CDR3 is TGTGCCAGCGACTCCGGGACTACCAACTACAATGAGCAGTTCTTC. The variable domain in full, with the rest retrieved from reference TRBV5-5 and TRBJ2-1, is DAGVTQSPTHLIKTRGQQVTLRCSPISGHKSVSWYQQVLGQGPQFIFQYYEKEERGRGNFPDRFSARQFPNYSSELNVNALLLGDSALYLCASDSGTTNYNEQFFGPGTRLTVL.

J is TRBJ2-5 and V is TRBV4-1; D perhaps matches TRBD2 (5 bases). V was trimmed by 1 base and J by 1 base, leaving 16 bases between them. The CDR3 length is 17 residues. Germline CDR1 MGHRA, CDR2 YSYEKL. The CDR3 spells CASSQGPSGSLQETQYF. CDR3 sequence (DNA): TGCGCCAGCAGCCAAGGACCCTCGGGGAGCCTCCAAGAGACCCAGTACTTC.

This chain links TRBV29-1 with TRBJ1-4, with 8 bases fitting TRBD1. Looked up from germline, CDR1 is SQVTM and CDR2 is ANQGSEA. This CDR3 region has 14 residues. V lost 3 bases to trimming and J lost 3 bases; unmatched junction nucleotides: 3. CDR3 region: CSVEGRGPNEKLFF. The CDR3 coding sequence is TGCAGCGTTGAGGGCAGGGGGCCTAATGAAAAACTGTTTTTT.

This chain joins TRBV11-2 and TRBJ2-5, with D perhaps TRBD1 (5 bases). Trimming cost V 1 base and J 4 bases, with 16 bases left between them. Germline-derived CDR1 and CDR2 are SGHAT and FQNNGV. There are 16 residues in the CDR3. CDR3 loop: CASSLGQGGVGETQYF. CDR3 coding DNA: TGTGCCAGCAGCTTAGGTCAGGGTGGAGTCGGAGAGACCCAGTACTTC.

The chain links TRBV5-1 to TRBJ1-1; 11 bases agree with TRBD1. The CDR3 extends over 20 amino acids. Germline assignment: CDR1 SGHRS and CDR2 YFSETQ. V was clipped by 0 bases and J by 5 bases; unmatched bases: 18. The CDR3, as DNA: TGCGCCAGCAGCTTGGGAGGGACAGGGGGAATTAAGGCCCTGAGGACTGAAGCTTTCTTT. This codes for CASSLGGTGGIKALRTEAFF.

The CDR3 DNA sequence: TGCAGCGTTGCTGGAACCTACGAGCAGTACTTC. Protein: CSVAGTYEQYF. The gene calls are TRBV29-1 and TRBJ2-7; D remains unclear. Trimming cost V 4 bases and J 2 bases, with 6 bases left between them. Germline CDR1 SQVTM, CDR2 ANQGSEA. The CDR3 spans 11 residues.

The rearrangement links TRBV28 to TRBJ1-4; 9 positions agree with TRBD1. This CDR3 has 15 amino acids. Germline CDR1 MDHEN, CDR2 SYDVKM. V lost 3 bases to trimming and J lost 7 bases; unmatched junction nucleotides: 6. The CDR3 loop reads CASSFLQGAGEKLFF. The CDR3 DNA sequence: TGTGCCAGCAGTTTCCTACAGGGGGCAGGTGAAAAACTGTTTTTT.

CDR3 residues: CASSSTGTGLPEQYF. The DNA of the CDR3 is TGTGCCAGCAGCTCCACCGGGACAGGGCTGCCCGAGCAGTACTTC. The chain employs TRBV7-9 and TRBJ2-7; TRBD1 aligns across 9 bases. J was trimmed by 6 bases and V by 4 bases; bases with no gene match: 10. This CDR3 contains 15 residues. The germline V gene has CDR1 SEHNR and CDR2 FQNEAQ (reference sequence).

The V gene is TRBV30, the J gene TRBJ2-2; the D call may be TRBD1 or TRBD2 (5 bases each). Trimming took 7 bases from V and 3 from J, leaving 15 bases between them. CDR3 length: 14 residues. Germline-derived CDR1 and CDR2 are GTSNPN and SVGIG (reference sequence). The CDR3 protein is CASRGRGYTGELFF. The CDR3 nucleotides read TGTGCCTCAAGGGGTCGGGGATACACCGGGGAGCTGTTTTTT.

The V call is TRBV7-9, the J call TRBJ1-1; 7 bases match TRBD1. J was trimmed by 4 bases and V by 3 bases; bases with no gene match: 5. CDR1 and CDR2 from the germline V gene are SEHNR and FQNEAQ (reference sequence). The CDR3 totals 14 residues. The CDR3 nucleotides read TGTGCCAGCAGCTTTGGGAACAGGGGCACTGAAGCTTTCTTT. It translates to CASSFGNRGTEAFF.

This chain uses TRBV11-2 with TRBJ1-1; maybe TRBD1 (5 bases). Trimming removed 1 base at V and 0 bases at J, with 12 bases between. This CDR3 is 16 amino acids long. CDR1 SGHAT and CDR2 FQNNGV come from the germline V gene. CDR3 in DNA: TGTGCCAGCAGCTTAGGTATTCGGGGGTTGAACACTGAAGCTTTCTTT. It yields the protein CASSLGIRGLNTEAFF.

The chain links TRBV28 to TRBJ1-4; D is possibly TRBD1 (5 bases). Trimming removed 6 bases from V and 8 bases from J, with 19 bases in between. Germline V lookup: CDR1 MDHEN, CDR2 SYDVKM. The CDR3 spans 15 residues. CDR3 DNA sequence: TGTGCCAGCAGGCAAGGGACTATCCACCAGGAAAAACTGTTTTTT. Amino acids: CASRQGTIHQEKLFF.

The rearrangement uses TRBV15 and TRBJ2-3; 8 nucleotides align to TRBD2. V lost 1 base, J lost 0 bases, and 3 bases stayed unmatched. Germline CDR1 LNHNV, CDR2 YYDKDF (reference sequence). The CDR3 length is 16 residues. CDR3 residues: CATSRGGGGSTDTQYF. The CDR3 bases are TGTGCCACCAGCAGAGGGGGCGGGGGGAGCACAGATACGCAGTATTTT.

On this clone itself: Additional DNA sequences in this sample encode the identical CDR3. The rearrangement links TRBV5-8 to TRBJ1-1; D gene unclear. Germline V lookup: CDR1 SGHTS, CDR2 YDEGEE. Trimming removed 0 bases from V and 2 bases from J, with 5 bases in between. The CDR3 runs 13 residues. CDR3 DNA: TGTGCCAGCAGCTTGGGATCAAACACTGAAGCTTTCTTT. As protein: CASSLGSNTEAFF.

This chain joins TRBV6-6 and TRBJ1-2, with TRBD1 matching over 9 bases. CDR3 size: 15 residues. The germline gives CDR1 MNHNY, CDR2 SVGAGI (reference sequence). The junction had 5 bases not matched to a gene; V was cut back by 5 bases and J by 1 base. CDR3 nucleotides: TGTGCCAGCAGTAAACAGGGGGCAATTAACTATGGCTACACCTTC. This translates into CASSKQGAINYGYTF.

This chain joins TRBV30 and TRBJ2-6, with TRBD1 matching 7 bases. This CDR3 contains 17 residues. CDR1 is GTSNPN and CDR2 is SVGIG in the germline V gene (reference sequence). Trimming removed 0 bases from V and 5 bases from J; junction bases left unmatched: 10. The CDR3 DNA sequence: TGTGCCTGGAGTGTACCCCAGACAGGGTACAGGGCCAACGTCCTGACTTTC. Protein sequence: CAWSVPQTGYRANVLTF.

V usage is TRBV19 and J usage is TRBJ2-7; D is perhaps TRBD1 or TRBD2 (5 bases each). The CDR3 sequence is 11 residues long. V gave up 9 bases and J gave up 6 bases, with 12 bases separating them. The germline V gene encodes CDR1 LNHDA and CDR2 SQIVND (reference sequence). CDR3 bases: TGTGCCAGCCAGGGACCCACCGAGCAGTACTTC. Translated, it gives CASQGPTEQYF.